These 24 T cell receptor beta chains were sequenced from one sample in a study of tumor-infiltrating lymphocytes in glioblastoma multiforme. Three nested ARM-PCR rounds with V-beta and C-beta primers built TCRB libraries. TCRdb analysed the multiplex PCR reads with MiXCR anew, one entry per CDR3 protein. The sample includes over 10,000 distinct CDR3 sequences, roughly 67% of them seen just once. The specimen sequenced was brain tumor tissue. These receptors all come from a male donor with glioblastoma.

As concerns this clonotype: This CDR3 fails to terminate in the conserved phenylalanine or tryptophan, so it likely reflects a read error. The chain joins TRBV6-1 to TRBJ2-3, with TRBD1 identical over 7 bases. Germline V gives CDR1 MNHNS, CDR2 SASEGT. This CDR3 has 12 residues. The V and J ends lost 10 bases and 0 bases, in that order; junction bases with no gene match: 1. For the CDR3, the DNA is TGTGCCAACAGGGGCAGCACAGATACGCAGTATTTA. Its protein product is CANRGSTDTQYL.

This clonotype is judged medium-sized (0.01 to 0.1%). This chain joins TRBV24-1 and TRBJ2-1, with D possibly matching TRBD2 (6 bases). The V end lost 0 bases, the J end lost 8 bases, and 13 bases lay between the germline ends. The CDR3 spans 15 residues. Germline V lookup: CDR1 KGHDR, CDR2 SFDVKD. Here the CDR3 reads CATSDLEGLSHEQFF. The DNA of the CDR3 is TGTGCCACCAGTGATTTGGAGGGACTCTCACATGAGCAGTTCTTC.

By proportion, this clonotype is medium-sized. The V and J genes are TRBV29-1 and TRBJ2-1, with TRBD2 identical over 7 bases. From germline, CDR1 is SQVTM and CDR2 ANQGSEA. This CDR3 contains 13 residues. Trimming at V came to 4 bases and at J to 4 bases, leaving 4 bases not matched to a gene. For the CDR3, the DNA is TGCAGCGTTGTGGCTAGCGGTTACAATGAGCAGTTCTTC. Protein: CSVVASGYNEQFF.

Note on this clonotype: Since the CDR3 does not end with the conserved phenylalanine or tryptophan, this likely comes from a read error. No DNA is shown, since the ends of the CDR3 on it are uncertain; the CDR3 is the one TCRdb lists. This CDR3 reads CASTFSSLALYEQHL. The rearrangement joins TRBV11-2 to TRBJ2-7; the table names TRBD2, a call not compared with the DNA. Germline V lookup: CDR1 SGHAT, CDR2 FQNNGV. The CDR3 adds up to 15 amino acids, both ends counted.

The chain uses TRBV7-3 and TRBJ2-3; TRBD1 agrees at 11 bases. This CDR3 comprises 16 residues. Trimming took 2 bases from V and 6 from J; bases not matched to a gene: 7. Germline values: CDR1 SGHTA, CDR2 FQGTGA. CDR3 nucleotide sequence: TGTGCCAGCAGCTTATCCGGGACAGGGGGTCCCGATACGCAGTATTTT. It is translated as CASSLSGTGGPDTQYF.

This clonotype is judged medium-sized. The rearrangement joins TRBV6-1 to TRBJ2-1, with 8 positions matching TRBD1. V lost 0 bases, J lost 8 bases, and 15 bases stayed unmatched. Germline V gives CDR1 MNHNS, CDR2 SASEGT. This CDR3 spans 18 amino acids. The CDR3 region has the DNA TGTGCCAGCAGTGAAGCTCGAACCGCAGGGGGCGCGATCGATGAGCAGTTCTTC. It yields the protein CASSEARTAGGAIDEQFF.

The chain has TRBV20-1 and TRBJ2-1; 9 bases are shared with TRBD2. Germline V CDR1 and CDR2: DFQATT, SNEGSKA (reference sequence). V was pared by 6 bases and J by 4 bases, with 13 bases of the junction left unmatched. CDR3 length: 16 amino acids. The CDR3 DNA follows: TGCAGTGCGCAAACTGGCGGGAGGGCCACATACAATGAGCAGTTCTTC. It is translated as CSAQTGGRATYNEQFF.

Points on this clonotype: A much larger clone differs from this one at a single base, so this may be a read error. The chain combines TRBV11-2 with TRBJ2-3; a possible D gene is TRBD2 (6 bases). The V and J ends lost 2 bases and 5 bases respectively, with 11 bases between them. The CDR3 has 14 residues. Germline CDR1 SGHAT, CDR2 FQNNGV. The CDR3 bases are TGTGCCAGCAGCTTACTAGCGAGGGAAGATACGCAGTATTTT. Protein sequence: CASSLLAREDTQYF.

This clonotype was detected many times. Compared with germline, one end of the junction differs, possibly owing to a read error. The rearrangement links TRBV4-1 to TRBJ2-1; D is possibly TRBD2 (6 bases). This CDR3 is built from 17 residues. Looked up from germline, CDR1 is MGHRA and CDR2 is YSYEKL. The CDR3 reads CASSQGTGGSSNNEQFF. In DNA, the CDR3 is TGCGCCAGCAGCCAAGGGACTGGAGGGAGCTCCAACAATGAGCAGTTCTTC.

Note on this clonotype: At one end, the junction sequence differs from germline, possibly due to a read error. This sequence joins TRBV5-4 and TRBJ2-1; TRBD1 aligns across 7 bases. The CDR3 is 15 residues long. CDR1 and CDR2 (germline): SGHNT, YYREEE (reference sequence). The CDR3 nucleotides read TGTGCCAGCAGCTTGGCAGGACAGGCCTACAACGAGCATTTCTTC. It codes for CASSLAGQAYNEHFF.

This clonotype was detected only once. The chain employs TRBV11-2 and TRBJ2-1; perhaps TRBD2 as D (6 bases). V was trimmed by 8 bases and J by 0 bases, leaving 14 bases between them. CDR3 length: 15 amino acids. Germline loops: CDR1 SGHAT, CDR2 FQNNGV. In DNA form, the CDR3 reads TGTGCCAGCGGCTCAGCGGGTAACTCCTACAATGAGCAGTTCTTC. Protein: CASGSAGNSYNEQFF.

This clonotype was detected once. This CDR3 is missing its conserved last phenylalanine or tryptophan, likely due to a read error. The V call is TRBV19, the J call TRBJ2-2, with 13 bases aligning to TRBD2. CDR1 is LNHDA, CDR2 SQIVND, per germline (reference sequence). CDR3 length: 17 amino acids. V lost 5 bases to trimming and J lost 9 bases; unmatched junction nucleotides: 12. CDR3 nucleotide sequence: TGTGCCAGTAGTCCTCCCGGGACTAGCGGGATGGTCTGGGAGCTGTTTATT. Residues: CASSPPGTSGMVWELFI.

This rearrangement joins TRBV6-2 or TRBV6-3 to TRBJ2-1; D remains ambiguous. CDR3 length: 16 amino acids. Trimming removed 0 bases at V and 2 bases at J, with 11 bases between. Germline values: CDR1 MNHEY, CDR2 SVGEGT. DNA for the CDR3: TGTGCCAGCAGTTACTCCCGTAGGGTTCCCTACAATGAGCAGTTCTTC. This gives the protein CASSYSRRVPYNEQFF.

On this clonotype: This may be a read error: a much more frequent sequence differs by one nucleotide. The V call is TRBV29-1, the J call TRBJ2-1; the D gene is possibly TRBD1 (6 bases). V lost 0 bases and J 2 bases, leaving 14 bases between the germline ends. The CDR3 is 16 amino acids. Germline V gene data show CDR1 as SQVTM and CDR2 as ANQGSEA. The DNA for the CDR3 is TGCAGCGTTGAAGACCCGGGCAGGGGAACCTACAATGAGCAGTTCTTC. Its protein product is CSVEDPGRGTYNEQFF.

This clonotype has ten or more counts. The V gene is TRBV28, the J gene TRBJ2-5; the D gene could be TRBD1 or TRBD2 (5 bases each). The V end was cut by 3 bases, the J end by 5 bases, with 10 bases between. The germline gives CDR1 MDHEN, CDR2 SYDVKM. The CDR3 spans 13 residues. The CDR3 DNA reads TGTGCCAGCAGTTTCCCCGGGGACGAGACCCAGTACTTC. Its protein product is CASSFPGDETQYF.

Concerning this clonotype: No conserved phenylalanine or tryptophan is present at the end of the CDR3, so a read error is the likely explanation. J is TRBJ2-2 and V is TRBV20-1; D possibly uses TRBD1 or TRBD2 (5 bases each). Germline lookup yields CDR1 DFQATT and CDR2 SNEGSKA (reference sequence). V shed 8 bases and J shed 13 bases, with 20 bases lying between them. The CDR3 totals 12 residues. The CDR3: CSTRDQGRRLFL. CDR3 DNA: TGCAGTACTCGAGATCAGGGACGTCGGCTGTTTCTT.

The sample holds many counts of this clonotype. The genes are TRBV7-9 and TRBJ1-5; 7 bases are a match to TRBD1. This CDR3 has 13 amino acids. Germline V gene data show CDR1 as SEHNR and CDR2 as FQNEAQ (reference sequence). V dropped 5 bases and J dropped 7; count of bases not matched to a gene: 5. The CDR3 DNA follows: TGTGCCAGCAGCCGGGACAGCCAGCAGCCCCAGCATTTT. Translated: CASSRDSQQPQHF. Based on the CDR3 plus reference TRBV7-9 and TRBJ1-5, the full variable domain is DTGVSQNPRHKITKRGQNVTFRCDPISEHNRLYWYRQTLGQGPEFLTYFQNEAQLEKSRLLSDRFSAERPKGSFSTLEIQRTEQGDSAMYLCASSRDSQQPQHFGDGTRLSIL.

V gene TRBV11-2 combines with J gene TRBJ2-3; D uncertain. CDR1 is SGHAT and CDR2 is FQNNGV in the germline V gene. The CDR3 covers 14 residues. The V gene lost 2 bases and the J gene lost 2 bases, with 8 bases spanning the gap. The CDR3 bases are TGTGCCAGCAGCTTAATACAAATCACAGATACGCAGTATTTT. This gives the protein CASSLIQITDTQYF.

This clonotype was observed a single time. J is TRBJ1-1 and V is TRBV20-1, with a possible D match to TRBD1 (5 bases). Trimming took off 0 bases at V and 6 bases at J, with 17 bases between the two ends. Per germline, CDR1 DFQATT and CDR2 SNEGSKA (reference sequence). The CDR3 totals 15 residues. The CDR3 spells CSARDAGGLESEAFF. The CDR3 DNA reads as TGCAGTGCTAGAGATGCGGGGGGACTTGAGTCTGAAGCTTTCTTT.

This clonotype was detected a few times. This chain connects TRBV19 to TRBJ1-5; 10 bases are shared with TRBD1. This CDR3 has 19 amino acids. Per the germline V gene, CDR1 is LNHDA and CDR2 is SQIVND (reference sequence). V shed 4 bases, J shed 6 bases, and the junction held 18 bases outside the gene matches. CDR3 DNA sequence: TGTGCCAGTAGTACGCGAATATCCGCCGGGACAGGGGCCGCTCAGCCCCAGCATTTT. This sequence encodes CASSTRISAGTGAAQPQHF.

The chain employs TRBV11-3 and TRBJ2-2; tentatively, D is TRBD1 or TRBD2 (5 bases each). The germline gives CDR1 SGHNT, CDR2 YENEEA. CDR3 size: 16 residues. V lost 5 bases, J lost 1 base, and 14 bases lay in between. CDR3 nucleotides: TGTGCCAGCAGCGCATCCGGGACCGTGAACACCGGGGAGCTGTTTTTT. Translated: CASSASGTVNTGELFF.

On this clonotype: This CDR3 fails to terminate in the conserved phenylalanine or tryptophan, so it likely reflects a read error. The DNA is omitted, as the CDR3 cannot be located on it reliably, and the CDR3 follows TCRdb's listing. The chain uses TRBV4-1 and TRBJ1-2; the table's D gene call, TRBD1, was not cross checked with the DNA. Looked up from germline, CDR1 is MGHRA and CDR2 is YSYEKL. The CDR3 totals 13 residues, both ends included. CDR3 residues: CASKYGTGDGYTY.

This clonotype was seen more than once but under ten times. This sequence joins TRBV11-2 and TRBJ2-1; D is possibly TRBD1 (5 bases). The CDR3 is 13 amino acids. CDR1 and CDR2 from the germline V gene are SGHAT and FQNNGV. Trimming pared 2 bases from V and 8 bases from J, leaving 10 bases between. The CDR3 nucleotides read TGTGCCAGCAGCTTAAGCAGGGTCTATGAGCAGTTCTTC. Translation: CASSLSRVYEQFF.

V usage is TRBV6-1 and J usage is TRBJ2-3, with a tentative D call TRBD1 (6 bases). Germline V gene sequence: CDR1 MNHNS, CDR2 SASEGT. The CDR3 consists of 15 residues. The V end lost 6 bases, the J end lost 5 bases, and 18 bases lay between the germline ends. CDR3 residues: CASRAGTDSVDTQYF. As DNA, the CDR3 is TGTGCCAGCAGAGCCGGGACGGACAGCGTAGATACGCAGTATTTT.